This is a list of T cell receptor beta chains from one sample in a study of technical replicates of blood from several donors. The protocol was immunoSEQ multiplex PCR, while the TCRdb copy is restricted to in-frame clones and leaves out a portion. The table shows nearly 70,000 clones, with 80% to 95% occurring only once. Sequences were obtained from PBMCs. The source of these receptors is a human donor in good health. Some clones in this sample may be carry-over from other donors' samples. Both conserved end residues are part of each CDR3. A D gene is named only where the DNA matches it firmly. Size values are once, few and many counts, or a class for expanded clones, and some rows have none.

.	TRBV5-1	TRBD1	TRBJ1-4	TGCGCCAGCAGCTTGAGGGGACAGGGCGCAATTAATGAAAAACTGTTTTTT	CASSLRGQGAINEKLFF
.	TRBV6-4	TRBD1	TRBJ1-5	TGTGCCAGCAGTCCTCGACAGGGATATAGCAATCAGCCCCAGCATTTT	CASSPRQGYSNQPQHF
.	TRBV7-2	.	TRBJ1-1	TGTGCCAGCAGGGAAACAGGTCTCCAGAACACTGAAGCTTTCTTT	CASRETGLQNTEAFF
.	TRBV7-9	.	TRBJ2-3	TGTGCCAGCAGCCATTCCAGCACAGATACGCAGTATTTT	CASSHSSTDTQYF
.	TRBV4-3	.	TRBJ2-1	TGCGCCAGCAGCCAAGAGAGGAGAGCGCCTCAGTTCTTC	CASSQERRAPQFF
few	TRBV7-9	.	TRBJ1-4	TGTGCCAGCAGCCCCGGGGGTGAAAAACTGTTTTTT	CASSPGGEKLFF
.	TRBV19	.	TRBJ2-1	TGTGCCAGTAGTAAAGGGACTCATCGAGATGAGCAGTTCTTC	CASSKGTHRDEQFF
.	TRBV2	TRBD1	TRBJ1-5	TGTGCCAGCAGTGAGGACAGGGCGGCCAATCAGCCCCAGCATTTT	CASSEDRAANQPQHF
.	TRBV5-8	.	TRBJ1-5	TGTGCCAGCAGCTTTTTGCAGGGTGTTGTCAATCAGCCCCAGCATTTT	CASSFLQGVVNQPQHF
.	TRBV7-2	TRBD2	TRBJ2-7	TGTGCCAGCAGCCCCACTCTTGCGGGAGATTACGAGCAGTACTTC	CASSPTLAGDYEQYF
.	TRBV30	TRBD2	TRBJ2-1	TGTGCCTGGAGTGTACTAGCGGGAGGGGGGAATGAGCAGTTCTTC	CAWSVLAGGGNEQFF
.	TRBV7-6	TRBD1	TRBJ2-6	TGTGCCAGCAGCCAGGACAGGCCCTCTGGGGCCAACGTCCTGACTTTC	CASSQDRPSGANVLTF
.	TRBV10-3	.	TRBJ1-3	TGTGCCACTTACGAAGACACCTCTGGAAACACCATATATTTT	CATYEDTSGNTIYF
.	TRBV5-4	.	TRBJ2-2	TGTGCCAGCAGCTCCAGGACAGAATTGTCCGGGGAGCTGTTTTTT	CASSSRTELSGELFF
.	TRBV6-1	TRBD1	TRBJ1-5	TGTGCCAGCAGTGAATGGGACAGGGATCAGCCCCAGCATTTT	CASSEWDRDQPQHF
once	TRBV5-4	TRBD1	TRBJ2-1	TGTGCCAGCAGCTTGGCCGACAGGGGGAATGAGCAGTTCTTC	CASSLADRGNEQFF
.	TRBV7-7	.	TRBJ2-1	TGTGCCAGCAGCTTAACTGGGAGCTCCTACAATGAGCAGTTCTTC	CASSLTGSSYNEQFF
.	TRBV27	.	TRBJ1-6	TGTGCCAGCAGTTTATTGGAGAGGTCACCCCTCCACTTT	CASSLLERSPLHF
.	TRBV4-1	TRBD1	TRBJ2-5	TGCGCCAGCAGCCTCTCCGGGACAGGGAGAGAGACCCAGTACTTC	CASSLSGTGRETQYF
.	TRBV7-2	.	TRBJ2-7	TGTGCCAGCAGCTTAGAGTTTCGAGCGTCCTACGAGCAGTACTTC	CASSLEFRASYEQYF
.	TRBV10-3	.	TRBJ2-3	TGTGCCATCAGGCAGACAGATACGCAGTATTTT	CAIRQTDTQYF
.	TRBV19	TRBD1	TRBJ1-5	TGTGCCAGCTGGGACAGCACCTCGCGACAGCCCCAGCATTTT	CASWDSTSRQPQHF
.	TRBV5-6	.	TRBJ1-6	TGTGCCAGCAGCTTGTTGGCAGGGGTGTCGCTTAATTCACCCCTCCACTTT	CASSLLAGVSLNSPLHF
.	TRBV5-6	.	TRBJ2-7	TGTGCCAGCAGCTTGGTTCGGGGGTCCTACGAGCAGTACTTC	CASSLVRGSYEQYF
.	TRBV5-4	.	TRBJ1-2	TGTGCCAGCAGCTTTTGGGGCAGTGAAACTAACTATGGCTACACCTTC	CASSFWGSETNYGYTF
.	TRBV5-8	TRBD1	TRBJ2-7	TGTGCCAGCAGCTTATATCAGGGGGCTCCCTACGAGCAGTACTTC	CASSLYQGAPYEQYF
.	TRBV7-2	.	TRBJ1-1	TGTGCCAGCAGCTTAGGCGGCGGAGGCGGGGAAGCTTTCTTT	CASSLGGGGGEAFF
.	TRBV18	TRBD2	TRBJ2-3	TGTGCCAGCTCGCCGACTTCTAGCGGGAGCACAGATACGCAGTATTTT	CASSPTSSGSTDTQYF
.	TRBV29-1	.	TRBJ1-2	TGCAGCGTTGATCCAGGGTGGATCTATGGCTACACCTTC	CSVDPGWIYGYTF
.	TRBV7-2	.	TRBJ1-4	TGTGCCAGCAGCTTAATGGGACAAGGAACTAATGAAAAACTGTTTTTT	CASSLMGQGTNEKLFF
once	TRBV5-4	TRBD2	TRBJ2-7	TGTGCCAGCAGTCGGGGGGGGACTAGCGGGAGGGCATCTAGCTCCTACGAGCAGTACTTC	CASSRGGTSGRASSSYEQYF
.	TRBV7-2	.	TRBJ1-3	TGTGCCAGCAGCCTAGCTGGGACAACGGGAAACACCATATATTTT	CASSLAGTTGNTIYF
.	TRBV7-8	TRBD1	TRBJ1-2	TGTGCCAGCAGCTTAGGGGGGGGGACAGGGGGCAATGGCTACACCTTC	CASSLGGGTGGNGYTF
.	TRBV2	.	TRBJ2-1	TGTGCCAGCAGACTAGCTTCGGGCAATGAGCAGTTCTTC	CASRLASGNEQFF
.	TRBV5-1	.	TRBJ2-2	TGCGCCAGCAGCTTCTCGACAGGGAACACCGGGGAGCTGTTTTTT	CASSFSTGNTGELFF
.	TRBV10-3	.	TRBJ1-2	TGTGCCATCAGTGACGACCGCGACAGGCCTTATGGCTACACCTTC	CAISDDRDRPYGYTF
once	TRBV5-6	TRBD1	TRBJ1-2	TGTGCCAGCAGCTTGGTCAGGGGGAGTGGCTACACCTTC	CASSLVRGSGYTF
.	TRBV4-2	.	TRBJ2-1	TGTGCCAGCAGTTTCGGCTCCTACAATGAGCAGTTCTTC	CASSFGSYNEQFF